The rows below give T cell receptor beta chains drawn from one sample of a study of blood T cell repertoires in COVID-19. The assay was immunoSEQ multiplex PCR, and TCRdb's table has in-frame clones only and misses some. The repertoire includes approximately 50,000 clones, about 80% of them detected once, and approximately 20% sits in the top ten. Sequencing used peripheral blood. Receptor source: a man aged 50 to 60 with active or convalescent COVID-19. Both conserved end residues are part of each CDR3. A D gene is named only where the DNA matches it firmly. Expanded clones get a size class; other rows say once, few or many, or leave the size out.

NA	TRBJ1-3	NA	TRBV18	CASSVQNYGNTIYF	TGTGCCAGCTCCGTACAGAATTATGGAAACACCATATATTTT
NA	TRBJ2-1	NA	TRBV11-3	CASSLSLAFYNEQFF	TGTGCCAGCAGCCTTTCCCTAGCGTTCTACAATGAGCAGTTCTTC
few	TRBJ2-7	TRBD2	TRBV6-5	CASSLGLAGVYEQYF	TGTGCCAGCAGTCTAGGACTAGCGGGGGTCTACGAGCAGTACTTC
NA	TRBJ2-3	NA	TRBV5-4	CASSYGTDTQYF	TGTGCCAGCAGTTACGGGACAGATACGCAGTATTTT
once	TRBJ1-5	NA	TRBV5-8	CASTHGLRSEGQPQHF	TGTGCCAGCACTCACGGTTTGCGGTCGGAGGGTCAGCCCCAGCATTTT
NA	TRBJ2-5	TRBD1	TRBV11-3	CASSWGDRVRETQYF	TGTGCCAGCAGCTGGGGGGACAGGGTCCGAGAGACCCAGTACTTC
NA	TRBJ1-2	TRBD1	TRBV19	CASNGYRGNYGYTF	TGTGCCAGTAATGGCTACAGGGGCAACTATGGCTACACCTTC
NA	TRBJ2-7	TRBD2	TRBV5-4	CASSYGSGRAFGEQYF	TGTGCCAGCAGCTATGGAAGCGGGAGGGCCTTTGGCGAGCAGTACTTC
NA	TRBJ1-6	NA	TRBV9	CASSAKKTDNSPLHF	TGTGCCAGCAGCGCGAAAAAGACTGATAATTCACCCCTCCACTTT
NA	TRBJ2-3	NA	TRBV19	CASSIWGERTDTQYF	TGTGCCAGTAGTATCTGGGGAGAACGCACAGATACGCAGTATTTT
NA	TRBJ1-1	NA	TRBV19	CASSSRLSRGVWDTEAFF	TGTGCCAGTAGTTCGAGACTTAGCAGGGGAGTGTGGGACACTGAAGCTTTCTTT
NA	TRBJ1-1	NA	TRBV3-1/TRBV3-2	CASSRGLLREATEAFF	TGTGCCAGCAGCCGAGGACTTCTCCGGGAAGCCACTGAAGCTTTCTTT
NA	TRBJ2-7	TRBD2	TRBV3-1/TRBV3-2	CASSRTSGPSYEQYF	TGTGCCAGCAGCAGGACTAGCGGGCCTTCCTACGAGCAGTACTTC
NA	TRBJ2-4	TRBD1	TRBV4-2	CASSQMGQGENIQYF	TGTGCCAGCAGCCAAATGGGACAGGGGGAAAACATTCAGTACTTC
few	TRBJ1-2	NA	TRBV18	CASSLQGREDGYTF	TGTGCCAGCTCACTACAAGGCAGGGAAGATGGCTACACCTTC
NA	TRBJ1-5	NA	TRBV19	CASSPPRYSNQPQHF	TGTGCCAGTAGTCCACCACGGTATAGCAATCAGCCCCAGCATTTT
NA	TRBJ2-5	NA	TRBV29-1	CSAADWPEETQYF	TGCAGCGCCGCGGACTGGCCTGAAGAGACCCAGTACTTC
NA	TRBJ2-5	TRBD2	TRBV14	CASSHIVRGGRVPEETQYF	TGTGCCAGCAGCCATATCGTGCGGGGGGGACGCGTACCGGAAGAGACCCAGTACTTC
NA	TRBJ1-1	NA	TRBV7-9	CASSLVGQGSEAFF	TGTGCCAGCAGCTTAGTGGGGCAGGGCAGTGAAGCTTTCTTT
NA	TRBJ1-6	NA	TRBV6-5	CASSSLGRNSPLHF	TGTGCCAGCAGTTCCTTAGGGAGGAATTCACCCCTCCACTTT
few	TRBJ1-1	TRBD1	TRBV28	CASIERTGQNTEAFF	TGTGCCAGCATCGAACGGACAGGGCAGAACACTGAAGCTTTCTTT
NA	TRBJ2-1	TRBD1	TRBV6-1	CASSELWTGRAEQFF	TGTGCCAGCAGTGAATTGTGGACAGGTAGGGCTGAGCAGTTCTTC
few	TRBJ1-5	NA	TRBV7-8	CASSAHTGTGVHQPQHF	TGTGCCAGCAGCGCGCACACCGGGACGGGGGTACATCAGCCCCAGCATTTT
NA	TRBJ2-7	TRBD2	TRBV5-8	CASKNRRLAYEQYF	TGTGCCAGCAAGAATAGAAGACTAGCTTACGAGCAGTACTTC
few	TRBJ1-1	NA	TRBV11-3	CASSLETESEAFF	TGTGCCAGCAGCTTAGAGACAGAATCTGAAGCTTTCTTT
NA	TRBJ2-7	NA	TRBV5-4	CASSWGTPRRVSEQYF	TGTGCCAGCAGCTGGGGGACACCCCGCAGGGTAAGCGAGCAGTACTTC
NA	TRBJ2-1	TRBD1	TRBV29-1	CSVEAGGPINSNEQFF	TGCAGCGTTGAAGCAGGGGGTCCTATTAACTCAAATGAGCAGTTCTTC
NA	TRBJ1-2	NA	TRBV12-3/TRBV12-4	CASRPAMNYGYTF	TGTGCCAGCAGACCTGCGATGAACTATGGCTACACCTTC
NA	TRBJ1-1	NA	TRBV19	CASRKGGYTEAFF	TGTGCCAGTAGAAAGGGAGGGTACACTGAAGCTTTCTTT
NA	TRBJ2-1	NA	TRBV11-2	CASSRTTNEQFF	TGTGCCAGCAGCCGGACTACCAATGAGCAGTTCTTC
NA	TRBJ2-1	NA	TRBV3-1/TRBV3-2	CASSIKGEHYNEQFF	TGTGCCAGCAGTATCAAAGGGGAACACTACAATGAGCAGTTCTTC
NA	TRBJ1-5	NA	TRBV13	CASSLSGGNQPQHF	TGTGCCAGCAGCTTATCAGGGGGCAATCAGCCCCAGCATTTT
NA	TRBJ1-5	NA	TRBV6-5	CASNRAGVNQPQHF	TGTGCCAGCAATAGGGCAGGGGTCAATCAGCCCCAGCATTTT
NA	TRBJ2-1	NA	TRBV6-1	CASSENGQSNEQFF	TGTGCCAGCAGTGAAAACGGACAATCCAATGAGCAGTTCTTC
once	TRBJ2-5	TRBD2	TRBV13	CARRGGTSGGFLQETQYF	TGCGCCCGCCGCGGGGGGACTAGCGGGGGCTTCCTCCAAGAGACCCAGTACTTC
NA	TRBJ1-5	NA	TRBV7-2	CASSLAYSNQPQHF	TGTGCCAGCAGCTTAGCTTATAGCAATCAGCCCCAGCATTTT
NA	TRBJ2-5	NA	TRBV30	CASSRGQWGTQYF	TGTGCCTCAAGTAGGGGCCAGTGGGGGACCCAGTACTTC
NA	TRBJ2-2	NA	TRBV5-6	CASSLGLRDNDGELFF	TGTGCCAGCAGCTTGGGACTAAGGGATAATGACGGGGAGCTGTTTTTT
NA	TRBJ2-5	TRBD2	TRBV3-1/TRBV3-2	CASSQGTSGRRWETQYF	TGTGCCAGCAGCCAAGGGACTAGCGGGAGAAGGTGGGAGACCCAGTACTTC